This is a list of T cell receptor beta chains from one sample in a study of T-cell memory formation after mild COVID-19. One entry per CDR3 protein results from TCRdb running MiXCR on the 5' RACE reads. The data show approximately 430,000 distinct CDR3 sequences, with 20% to 30% seen just once and over 10% held by the top ten. The specimen was PBMCs or a T cell subset sorted from them (not recorded which). These receptors were taken from an adult woman who had mild COVID-19 (a few samples of this study predate the infection). Cell type and time point are not known. The CDR3 runs from the conserved cysteine through the conserved F or W. The D gene is left open where the match is weak. For some rows the clone size is stated as once, few or many, or as a class when expanded; others skip it.

size | D | J | V | DNA | CDR3
- | - | TRBJ1-5 | TRBV10-3 | TGTGCCACCCACCGGGACTACAATCAGCCCCAGCATTTT | CATHRDYNQPQHF
few | - | TRBJ2-3 | TRBV7-7 | TGTGCTAGCAGCTTAAGGCCGGGCACAGATACGCAGTATTTT | CASSLRPGTDTQYF
few | TRBD2 | TRBJ2-1 | TRBV5-1 | TGCGCCAGCAGCTTGATGACTAGCGGGAGTAGGGTGCAGTTCTTC | CASSLMTSGSRVQFF
- | - | TRBJ1-1 | TRBV7-9 | TGTGCCAGCAGCTCCTGGGGGGAAGGGGCGAACACTGAAGCTTTCTTT | CASSSWGEGANTEAFF
- | - | TRBJ2-7 | TRBV28 | TGTGCCAGCAGTTCACTTGATAACAAGTACTTC | CASSSLDNKYF
- | TRBD2 | TRBJ2-7 | TRBV7-2 | TGTGCCAGCAGCCGAAACGGACTAGCGGGAGAGGAGCAGTACTTC | CASSRNGLAGEEQYF
- | - | TRBJ1-1 | TRBV28 | TGTGCCAGCAGTTTAGGACCGAGGCACACTGAAGCTTTCTTT | CASSLGPRHTEAFF
- | - | TRBJ1-1 | TRBV20-1 | TGCAGTGCTAAGGGACGGGAGGGTTTGGAAACTGAAGCTTTCTTT | CSAKGREGLETEAFF
- | - | TRBJ1-5 | TRBV9 | TGTGCCAGCAGCCCAGGTGGGGGCTTCAATCAGCCCCAGCATTTT | CASSPGGGFNQPQHF
- | - | TRBJ2-2 | TRBV7-3 | TGTGCCAGCAGCTTACCGGGGGCCGGGGAGCTGTTTTTT | CASSLPGAGELFF
few | - | TRBJ1-5 | TRBV6-2/TRBV6-3 | TGTGCCAGCAGTTACTCACCGTTTCGGCAGGGGTGGCAGCCCCAGCATTTT | CASSYSPFRQGWQPQHF
few | - | TRBJ2-1 | TRBV12-3/TRBV12-4 | TGTGCCAGCAGTTTACATGAGCGGAACAATGAGCAGTTCTTC | CASSLHERNNEQFF
few | TRBD2 | TRBJ2-1 | TRBV4-2 | TGTGCCAGCAGCGACATTGGGGGAAGCGGGGTATACTACAATGAGCAGTTCTTC | CASSDIGGSGVYYNEQFF
- | TRBD2 | TRBJ2-1 | TRBV12-3/TRBV12-4 | TGTGCCAGCAGTTTCGCGGGGGGACCCTACAATGAGCAGTTCTTC | CASSFAGGPYNEQFF
- | - | TRBJ1-1 | TRBV10-3 | TGTGCCATCAGCCCTACAGGGACCCCTGAAGCTTTCTTT | CAISPTGTPEAFF
few | - | TRBJ2-5 | TRBV7-9 | TGTGCCAGCAGCCCTGGGGTGGAACAAGAGACCCAGTACTTC | CASSPGVEQETQYF
few | - | TRBJ2-2 | TRBV11-1 | TGTGCCAGCAGCTGGGGAGGCGGCACCGGGGAGCTGTTTTTT | CASSWGGGTGELFF
few | - | TRBJ1-4 | TRBV7-9 | TGTGCCAGCAGCCGGGGGAACGGTAATGAAAAACTGTTTTTT | CASSRGNGNEKLFF
few | TRBD1 | TRBJ2-3 | TRBV10-3 | TGTGCCATCAGTGGATCCCCGGGACAGGGGAACACAGATACGCAGTATTTT | CAISGSPGQGNTDTQYF
many | TRBD2 | TRBJ2-1 | TRBV7-8 | TGTGCCAGCAAGGATCTAGCGGGGGGGCCGAGTGAGCAGTTCTTC | CASKDLAGGPSEQFF
few | - | TRBJ2-7 | TRBV4-3 | TGCGCCAGCAGCCAAGACGGGGACATCGGACGCGAGCAGTACTTC | CASSQDGDIGREQYF
few | TRBD1 | TRBJ2-7 | TRBV7-9 | TGTGCCAGCAGCTTACTGACAGGGGGCAGCGAGCAGTACTTC | CASSLLTGGSEQYF